The entry below describes one T cell receptor beta chain. Each CDR3 protein is one row after TCRdb ran MiXCR on the RACE reads. This repertoire shows 250,000 or so distinct CDR3 sequences, approximately 7.5% found once; its top ten account for about 1.2%. This specimen belongs to a study of human T cells and chemical hapten exposure. Study context: Small volume differences among pooled libraries mainly caused per-sample TCR yield variation.

Time point noted: pre-sensitization, week 0. Treatment defined: therapeutic diphenylcyclopropenone sensitization with weekly scalp DPC. The sample was whole blood, taken in connection with sensitization to the hapten diphenylcyclopropenone (DPC). This receptor was taken from a man between 18 and 35 years old with alopecia areata. Some clones in this sample may be carry-over from other donors' samples.

CDR3 DNA: TGTGCCAGCAGTTTAGCAGGGACAGGGAATTCACCCCTCCACTTT. As protein: CASSLAGTGNSPLHF. This rearrangement joins TRBV12-3 or TRBV12-4 to TRBJ1-6; 9 positions agree with TRBD1. J lost 7 bases, V lost 0 bases, and 1 base had no gene match. This CDR3 is built from 15 residues.